This is a list of T cell receptor beta chains from one sample in a study of identifying expanded T cells in peripheral blood. Here immunoSEQ multiplex PCR was the method, and the copy in TCRdb shows in-frame clones only, minus some. The sample holds 45,000 to 60,000 clones; over 80% are singletons and the top ten take around a sixth. Sequenced material: blood. The receptor source for this set is a person aged 18-70 years in good health. CDR3s include the opening cysteine and the closing phenylalanine or tryptophan. D genes are given only for firm matches. Clone size appears in some rows only: once, few, many, or a class for an expanded clone.

TRBD2,NA,TRBJ2-1,TRBV18,CASSPSGREKQFF,TGTGCCAGCTCACCCTCGGGGCGGGAGAAGCAGTTCTTC
TRBD1,NA,TRBJ1-3,TRBV29-1,CSVATGQVGNTIYF,TGCAGCGTTGCTACCGGACAGGTGGGAAACACCATATATTTT
NA,NA,TRBJ2-1,TRBV6-5,CASRETGSSYNEQFF,TGTGCCAGCAGAGAAACAGGGAGCTCCTACAATGAGCAGTTCTTC
NA,NA,TRBJ2-2,TRBV10-3,CAISEARGQGIDTGELFF,TGTGCCATCAGTGAAGCCCGGGGGCAGGGGATTGACACCGGGGAGCTGTTTTTT
TRBD2,NA,TRBJ2-3,TRBV12-5,CASGLGVAGAGDTQYF,TGTGCTAGTGGTTTGGGGGTAGCGGGAGCCGGAGATACGCAGTATTTT
NA,NA,TRBJ2-3,TRBV6-5,CASSYGTLRDTQYF,TGTGCCAGCAGTTACGGGACATTAAGAGATACGCAGTATTTT
TRBD1,NA,TRBJ2-5,TRBV5-6,CASSWALQGDNQETQYF,TGTGCCAGCAGCTGGGCCCTACAGGGGGATAACCAAGAGACCCAGTACTTC
NA,NA,TRBJ2-3,TRBV21-1,CASTPKREGQGIAGGGPDTQYF,TGTGCCAGCACCCCGAAAAGGGAGGGACAGGGAATAGCGGGAGGGGGCCCAGATACGCAGTATTTT
NA,NA,TRBJ1-2,TRBV5-4,CASSPGRGGYGYTF,TGTGCCAGCAGCCCGGGTCGGGGGGGCTATGGCTACACCTTC
NA,few,TRBJ1-1,TRBV21-1,CNVQGLRTEAFF,TGTAACGTCCAGGGGTTGAGGACTGAAGCTTTCTTT
NA,NA,TRBJ2-7,TRBV6-6,CASRPQGWAYEQYF,TGTGCCAGCAGGCCACAGGGATGGGCCTACGAGCAGTACTTC
TRBD1,NA,TRBJ2-1,TRBV7-6,CASSPAATGTYNEQFF,TGTGCCAGCAGCCCCGCAGCGACAGGGACCTACAATGAGCAGTTCTTC
NA,few,TRBJ1-2,TRBV27,CASSPRQTLANYGYTF,TGTGCCAGCAGTCCCCGACAGACACTAGCTAACTATGGCTACACCTTC
NA,NA,TRBJ2-6,TRBV19,CASSIDGGAGANVLTF,TGTGCCAGTAGTATAGATGGGGGCGCTGGGGCCAACGTCCTGACTTTC
NA,NA,TRBJ1-2,TRBV7-2,CASSSPGSGYTF,TGTGCCAGCAGCTCACCGGGGTCCGGCTACACCTTC
NA,NA,TRBJ1-4,TRBV5-8,CASSQGGALYEKLFF,TGTGCCAGCAGCCAAGGAGGGGCCCTTTATGAAAAACTGTTTTTT